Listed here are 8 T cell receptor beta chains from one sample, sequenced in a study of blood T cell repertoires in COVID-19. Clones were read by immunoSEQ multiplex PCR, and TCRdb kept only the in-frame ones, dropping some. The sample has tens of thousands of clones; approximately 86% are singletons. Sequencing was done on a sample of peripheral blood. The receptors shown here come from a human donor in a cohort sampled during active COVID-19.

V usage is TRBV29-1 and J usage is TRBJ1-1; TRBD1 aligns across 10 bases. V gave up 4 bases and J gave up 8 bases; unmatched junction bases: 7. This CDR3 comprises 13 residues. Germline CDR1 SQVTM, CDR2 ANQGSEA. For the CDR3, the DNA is TGCAGCGTTGGGGGACAGGGGCTTTCCGAAGCTTTCTTT. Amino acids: CSVGGQGLSEAFF.

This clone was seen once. This CDR3 is CASSLRREQYF. DNA for the CDR3: TGTGCCAGCAGTTTGAGGCGCGAGCAGTACTTC. The chain joins TRBV12-3 or TRBV12-4 to TRBJ2-7; D unclear. This CDR3 has 11 amino acids. The V gene lost 3 bases and the J gene lost 6 bases, with 6 bases spanning the gap.

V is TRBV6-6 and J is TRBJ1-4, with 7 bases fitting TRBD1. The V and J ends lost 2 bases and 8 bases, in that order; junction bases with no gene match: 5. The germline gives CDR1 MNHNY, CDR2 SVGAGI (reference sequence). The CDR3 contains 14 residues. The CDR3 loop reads CASSYRQGWEKLFF. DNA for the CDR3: TGTGCCAGCAGTTACCGACAGGGTTGGGAAAAACTGTTTTTT.

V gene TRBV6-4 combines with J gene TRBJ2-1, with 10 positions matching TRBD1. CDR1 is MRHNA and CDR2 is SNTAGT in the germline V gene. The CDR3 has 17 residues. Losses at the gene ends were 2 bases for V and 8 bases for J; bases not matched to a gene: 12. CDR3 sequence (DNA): TGTGCCAGCAGTGACACGCGTTCTGGACAGGGGGTCGATGAGCAGTTCTTC. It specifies CASSDTRSGQGVDEQFF.

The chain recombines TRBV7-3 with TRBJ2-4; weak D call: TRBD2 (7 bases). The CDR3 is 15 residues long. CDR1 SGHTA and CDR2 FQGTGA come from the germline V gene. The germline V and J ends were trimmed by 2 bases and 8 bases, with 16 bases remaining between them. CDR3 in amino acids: CASSLGLADSHIQYF. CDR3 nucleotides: TGTGCCAGCAGCTTAGGGCTAGCGGACAGTCACATTCAGTACTTC.

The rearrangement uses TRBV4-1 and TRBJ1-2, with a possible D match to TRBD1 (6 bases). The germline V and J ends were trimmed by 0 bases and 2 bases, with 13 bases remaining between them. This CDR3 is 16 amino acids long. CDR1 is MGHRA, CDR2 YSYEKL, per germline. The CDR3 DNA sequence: TGCGCCAGCAGCCAAGATCGAGGGGGTCAGAACTATGGCTACACCTTC. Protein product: CASSQDRGGQNYGYTF.

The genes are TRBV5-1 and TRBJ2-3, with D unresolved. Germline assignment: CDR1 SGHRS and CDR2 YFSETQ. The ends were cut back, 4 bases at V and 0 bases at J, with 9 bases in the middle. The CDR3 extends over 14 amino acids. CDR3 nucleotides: TGCGCCAGCAGCCTCACTTCTAGCACAGATACGCAGTATTTT. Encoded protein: CASSLTSSTDTQYF.

The CDR3 loop reads CATSDEGSGTDTQYF. CDR3 DNA: TGTGCCACCAGTGATGAGGGATCTGGCACAGATACGCAGTATTTT. V usage is TRBV24-1 and J usage is TRBJ2-3; a possible D gene is TRBD2 (5 bases). V was pared by 3 bases and J by 1 base, with 10 bases between. CDR3 length equals 15 residues. In germline, CDR1 is KGHDR, CDR2 SFDVKD.